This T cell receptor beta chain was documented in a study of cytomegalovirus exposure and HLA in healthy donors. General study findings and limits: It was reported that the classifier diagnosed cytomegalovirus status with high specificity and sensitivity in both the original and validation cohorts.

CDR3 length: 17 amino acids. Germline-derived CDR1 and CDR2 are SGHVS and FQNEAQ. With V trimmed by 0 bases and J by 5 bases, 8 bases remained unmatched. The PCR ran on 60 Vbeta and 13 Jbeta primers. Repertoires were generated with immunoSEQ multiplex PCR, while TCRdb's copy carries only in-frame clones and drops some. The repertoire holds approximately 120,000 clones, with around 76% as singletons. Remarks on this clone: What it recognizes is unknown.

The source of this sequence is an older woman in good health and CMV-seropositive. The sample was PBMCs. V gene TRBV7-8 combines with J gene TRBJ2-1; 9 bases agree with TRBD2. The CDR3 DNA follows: TGTGCCAGCAGCTTAGCGTATAGCGGGGGCTCTCACAATGAGCAGTTCTTC. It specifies CASSLAYSGGSHNEQFF.